This T cell receptor (beta chain) was found in a study of blood T cell repertoires in COVID-19. Study information: Spain, Italy and the United States supplied samples that represented acute and convalescent COVID-19. T cells, B-cell-depleted T cells, or PBMCs supplied cDNA or gDNA.

With 2 bases removed from V and 5 bases from J, the gap between germline ends came to 15 bases. The CDR3 loop spans 16 amino acids. Germline loops: CDR1 MNHEY, CDR2 SVGAGI. Symptom resolution, clearance, or two negative PCRs marked the recovered donors of Cohort 3. Original processing notes: Reference gene primer amplification in the assay estimated nucleated cell counts. TCRdb's table, derived via immunoSEQ multiplex PCR, lists solely in-frame clones and lacks some. The DNA was the basis for D and trimming; V, J and clone size are from that table. Of over 200,000 clones listed, roughly four fifths are singletons.

Sequenced sample: PBMCs or T cells enriched from blood (not recorded which). V usage is TRBV6-5 and J usage is TRBJ1-4; possibly TRBD1 for D (6 bases). This TCR was sampled from a middle-aged man who had recovered from COVID-19. This chain's CDR3 is CASSYTGFGQNEKLFF. The CDR3 DNA sequence: TGTGCCAGCAGTTACACAGGGTTTGGTCAGAATGAAAAACTGTTTTTT.